Each of the 8 T cell receptor beta chains below was sequenced from the same sample in a study of shared clonotypes between healthy human individuals. The method was immunoSEQ multiplex PCR; TCRdb's version includes in-frame clones alone and lacks a portion of them. The table includes about 1 million clones, approximately 72% detected once. Sequenced sample: memory CD4+ T cells sorted from blood. As to subset: CD45RA-negative fraction. The receptors come from a man aged 18 to 30 in good health.

This clone was observed a handful of times. The V call is TRBV7-2, the J call TRBJ2-1; the match to TRBD1 covers 7 bases. This CDR3 spans 15 amino acids. From germline, CDR1 is SGHTA and CDR2 FQGNSA. J gave up 2 bases and V 1 base, and 2 bases lay outside the gene matches. The CDR3 loop reads CASSLDGQAYNEQFF. CDR3 sequence (DNA): TGTGCCAGCAGCTTAGACGGACAGGCCTACAATGAGCAGTTCTTC. The whole variable domain, remainder taken from reference TRBV7-2 and TRBJ2-1, is GAGVSQSPSNKVTEKGKDVELRCDPISGHTALYWYRQSLGQGLEFLIYFQGNSAPDKSGLPSDRFSAERTGGSVSTLTIQRTQQEDSAVYLCASSLDGQAYNEQFFGPGTRLTVL.

This sequence joins TRBV10-3 and TRBJ2-7, with a weak D call TRBD1 (6 bases). Germline V lookup: CDR1 ENHRY, CDR2 SYGVKD. The V end lost 0 bases, the J end lost 6 bases, and 15 bases lay between the germline ends. The CDR3 is made up of 15 amino acids. CDR3 nucleotide sequence: TGTGCCATCAGTGAGTCGTTCAGGGGTAGGCGCGAGCAGTACTTC. It is translated as CAISESFRGRREQYF.

The V gene is TRBV30, the J gene TRBJ1-1; 8 bases are a match to TRBD1. J was trimmed by 11 bases and V by 5 bases; bases with no gene match: 7. Per the germline V gene, CDR1 is GTSNPN and CDR2 is SVGIG (reference sequence). This CDR3 has 11 residues. CDR3 in amino acids: CAWVRGLLAFF. CDR3 DNA: TGTGCCTGGGTCAGGGGGCTATTGGCTTTCTTT.

The chain is built from TRBV6-1 and TRBJ1-2; 7 bases are a match to TRBD1. The CDR3 is 15 amino acids. From germline, CDR1 is MNHNS and CDR2 SASEGT. The V and J ends lost 5 bases and 3 bases, in that order; junction bases with no gene match: 9. CDR3 in DNA: TGTGCCAGCAGTCGCGTTGGCGGGACAGACTATGGCTACACCTTC. It codes for CASSRVGGTDYGYTF.

The chain couples TRBV19 to TRBJ2-3, with D perhaps TRBD2 (5 bases). Trimming shortened V by 5 bases and J by 0 bases, and 12 bases separated the two germline ends. The CDR3 is 15 amino acids. CDR1 and CDR2 from the germline V gene are LNHDA and SQIVND (reference sequence). The CDR3 DNA follows: TGTGCCAGTAGTGCGGGCCCCCGAAGCACAGATACGCAGTATTTT. Amino acids: CASSAGPRSTDTQYF.

For this clone: This CDR3 is also generated by other DNA sequences in the sample. This sequence joins TRBV5-1 and TRBJ2-7; 10 nucleotides align to TRBD1. The J segment lost 3 bases and the V segment lost 0 bases, leaving 3 bases of the junction unmatched. Germline CDR1 is SGHRS and CDR2 is YFSETQ. This CDR3 is 15 amino acids long. The CDR3 protein is CASSLGTGGIYEQYF. CDR3 nucleotides: TGCGCCAGCAGCTTGGGGACAGGGGGTATCTACGAGCAGTACTTC.

This clone was found many times. The rearrangement joins TRBV11-3 to TRBJ2-3; D is ambiguous. Trimming pared 0 bases from V and 5 bases from J, leaving 9 bases between. Germline CDR1 reads SGHNT; CDR2 reads YENEEA. This CDR3 is built from 14 residues. The CDR3 reads CASSLEGFKDTQYF. The DNA of the CDR3 is TGTGCCAGCAGCTTAGAGGGGTTTAAAGATACGCAGTATTTT.

The genes are TRBV10-1 and TRBJ2-7; TRBD2 matches 9 bases. The CDR3 sequence is 17 residues long. Per the germline V gene, CDR1 is WNHNN and CDR2 is SYGVQD (reference sequence). Trimming cost V 4 bases and J 0 bases; bases outside gene matches: 10. The DNA for the CDR3 is TGCGCCAGCAGTGTTACTAGCGGGTCCCCTCTCTCCTACGAGCAGTACTTC. The encoded protein is CASSVTSGSPLSYEQYF.